These 17 T cell receptor beta chains were all obtained from the same sample, sequenced in a study of T-cell reconstitution after alpha-beta-depleted transplantation in children. Preparation of the TCRbeta library was carried out with unique molecular identifiers. TCRdb called the PCR reads again in MiXCR, with one record for every CDR3 protein. The sample contains about 400,000 distinct CDR3 sequences, around 15% of which appear only once. The sequencing here drew on PBMCs, mostly from graft donor cells, taken 360 days after TCRalphabeta/CD19-depleted stem cell transplant. The receptors originated from a boy in the first two years of life who had a stem cell transplant for Wiskott-Aldrich syndrome, so the T cells may come from the graft donor.

The table lists this clonotype with a few counts. The chain recombines TRBV21-1 with TRBJ2-3. TRBV21-1 is reported as a pseudogene. The CDR3 sequence is 15 residues long. CDR3 bases: TGTGCCAGCAGCAAAGGGACCTCTCAGCAAGATACGCAGTATTTT. It translates to CASSKGTSQQDTQYF.

The DNA of the CDR3 is TGTGCCAGCAGTGGCCGCACAGATACGCAGTATTTT. As protein: CASSGRTDTQYF. The V call is TRBV25-1, the J call TRBJ2-3; D uncertain. Germline assignment: CDR1 MGHDK and CDR2 SYGVNS. CDR3 length equals 12 residues. V lost 4 bases, J lost 1 base, and 3 bases lay in between.

This clonotype has just a few counts. The chain uses TRBV28 and TRBJ2-7, with a weak D call TRBD1 (5 bases). Germline V lookup: CDR1 MDHEN, CDR2 SYDVKM. The CDR3 covers 12 residues. The V end lost 6 bases, the J end lost 2 bases, and 8 bases lay between the germline ends. The CDR3 coding sequence is TGTGCCAGCAGGCAGGGCACCTACGAGCAGTACTTC. Amino acid sequence: CASRQGTYEQYF.

This clonotype was picked up a small number of times. CDR3 bases: TGCAGCGTCCTATCAGGGGACTATGGCTACACCTTC. It translates to CSVLSGDYGYTF. The rearrangement joins TRBV29-1 to TRBJ1-2; tentative D call: TRBD1 (6 bases). The CDR3 totals 12 residues. The V gene's germline CDR1 is SQVTM and CDR2 ANQGSEA. Trimming left V 6 bases short and J 3 bases short, with 11 bases between. Based on the CDR3 plus reference TRBV29-1 and TRBJ1-2, the full variable domain is SAVISQKPSRDICQRGTSLTIQCQVDSQVTMMFWYRQQPGQSLTLIATANQGSEATYESGFVIDKFPISRPNLTFSTLTVSNMSPEDSSIYLCSVLSGDYGYTFGSGTRLTVV.

This clonotype appeared a few times. V gene TRBV20-1 combines with J gene TRBJ2-5; TRBD1 aligns across 9 bases. The trim removed 6 bases at V and 2 bases at J, leaving 4 bases unmatched. Germline V gene sequence: CDR1 DFQATT, CDR2 SNEGSKA (reference sequence). The CDR3 totals 13 residues. CDR3 region: CSALDRGQETQYF. The CDR3 region has the DNA TGCAGTGCCCTGGACAGGGGACAAGAGACCCAGTACTTC.

The chain is built from TRBV7-9 and TRBJ2-7, with TRBD1 identical over 10 bases. Germline CDR1 reads SEHNR; CDR2 reads FQNEAQ (reference sequence). V lost 5 bases to trimming and J lost 3 bases; unmatched junction nucleotides: 4. CDR3 length: 14 amino acids. CDR3 nucleotide sequence: TGTGCCAGCAGCAAGGGACAGGGGCGCTACGAGCAGTACTTC. This gives the protein CASSKGQGRYEQYF.

This clonotype was seen only a few times. The genes are TRBV7-2 and TRBJ2-1; a weak D match, TRBD2 (5 bases). V shed 0 bases and J shed 0 bases, with 6 bases lying between them. This CDR3 has 15 amino acids. Germline CDR1 and CDR2: SGHTA and FQGNSA. CDR3 in DNA: TGTGCCAGCAGCTTAGCGGGAGTCTCCTACAATGAGCAGTTCTTC. Protein sequence: CASSLAGVSYNEQFF.

The gene calls are TRBV12-3 or TRBV12-4 and TRBJ2-2; weak D call: TRBD1 (6 bases). The CDR3 loop spans 15 amino acids. The V end lost 2 bases, the J end lost 0 bases, and 7 bases lay between the germline ends. The CDR3 is CASSLNRANTGELFF. The DNA of the CDR3 is TGTGCCAGCAGTTTAAACAGGGCGAACACCGGGGAGCTGTTTTTT.

The chain uses TRBV29-1 and TRBJ2-5, with 8 bases lining up with TRBD1. CDR1 is SQVTM, CDR2 ANQGSEA, per germline. There are 12 residues in the CDR3. V lost 7 bases, J lost 4 bases, and 5 bases stayed unmatched. The CDR3 reads CSADRVRETQYF. CDR3 bases: TGCAGCGCGGACAGGGTGCGAGAGACCCAGTACTTC.

This chain uses TRBV11-2 with TRBJ1-2, with 12 positions matching TRBD1. CDR1 and CDR2 (germline): SGHAT, FQNNGV. The ends lost 1 base at V and 0 bases at J; junction bases unmatched: 6. CDR3 length: 18 residues. The DNA of the CDR3 is TGTGCCAGCAGCTTAGGGTCCGGGACAGGGGGCTCTAACTATGGCTACACCTTC. It yields the protein CASSLGSGTGGSNYGYTF.

The CDR3 is CASSSPTRTSGSLDEQFF. CDR3 DNA: TGTGCCAGCAGCTCTCCAACCCGAACTAGCGGGAGTCTCGATGAGCAGTTCTTC. The V gene is TRBV11-1, the J gene TRBJ2-1; 11 positions match TRBD2. V shed 4 bases and J 8 bases; nucleotides not matched to a gene: 16. Germline CDR1 is SGHAT and CDR2 is FQDESV (reference sequence). This CDR3 is built from 18 residues.

V and J are TRBV7-9 and TRBJ1-1; D possibly corresponds to TRBD1 (6 bases). V was pared by 3 bases and J by 10 bases, with 12 bases between. The CDR3 has 12 residues. Germline loops: CDR1 SEHNR, CDR2 FQNEAQ (reference sequence). CDR3 protein: CASSLLQGTAFF. CDR3 bases: TGTGCCAGCAGCTTGTTACAGGGTACAGCTTTCTTT.

J is TRBJ1-6 and V is TRBV12-3 or TRBV12-4; D remains ambiguous. V was trimmed by 6 bases and J by 0 bases, leaving 15 bases between them. The CDR3 totals 17 residues. CDR3 nucleotides: TGTGCCAGCAGCCTACATCACCCGATCTCCTATAATTCACCCCTCCACTTT. Protein: CASSLHHPISYNSPLHF.

This rearrangement joins TRBV15 to TRBJ2-7; D perhaps matches TRBD1 (5 bases). Germline CDR1 reads LNHNV; CDR2 reads YYDKDF (reference sequence). V lost 1 base and J lost 2, with 9 bases in between. The CDR3 totals 14 residues. The CDR3 region has the DNA TGTGCCACCAGCAGAGCAGGGAAGGCCTACGAGCAGTACTTC. Protein product: CATSRAGKAYEQYF.

This clonotype was recorded a few times. This chain uses TRBV29-1 with TRBJ2-3; no clear D. This CDR3 has 13 amino acids. Germline V gives CDR1 SQVTM, CDR2 ANQGSEA. Trimming removed 4 bases from V and 0 bases from J, with 8 bases in between. CDR3 DNA: TGCAGCGTTGGCGGACCTAGCACAGATACGCAGTATTTT. This translates into CSVGGPSTDTQYF.

The V gene is TRBV7-9, the J gene TRBJ1-1; maybe TRBD1 (6 bases). Germline loops: CDR1 SEHNR, CDR2 FQNEAQ (reference sequence). Trimming took 3 bases from V and 4 from J, leaving 12 bases between them. The CDR3 is 14 residues long. CDR3 sequence (DNA): TGTGCCAGCAGCTTCAGGGGCGCGTTCACTGAAGCTTTCTTT. Its protein product is CASSFRGAFTEAFF.

Only a few counts were recorded for this clonotype. V usage is TRBV4-3 and J usage is TRBJ2-2; 8 bases align to TRBD2. V dropped 4 bases and J dropped 4; count of bases not matched to a gene: 8. The CDR3 contains 16 residues. Germline V gives CDR1 LGHNA, CDR2 YSLEER. The CDR3 loop is CASSPKFTSGTGELFF. Written as DNA, the CDR3 is TGCGCCAGCAGCCCCAAGTTTACTAGCGGCACCGGGGAGCTGTTTTTT.